Presented here are 14 T cell receptor beta chains from one specimen sequenced in a study of cytomegalovirus exposure and HLA in healthy donors. A multiplex PCR was run with 60 Vbeta primers and 13 Jbeta primers. Clones were read by immunoSEQ multiplex PCR, and TCRdb kept only the in-frame ones, dropping some. Among about 62,000 clones, roughly 86% were seen once, and the ten largest hold approximately 1.4%. The material sequenced was PBMCs. Receptors originate from a man aged 18 to 30 in good health and CMV-seronegative.

V is TRBV7-3 and J is TRBJ2-2; 8 bases are shared with TRBD2. The CDR3 loop spans 13 amino acids. Trimming at V came to 4 bases and at J to 6 bases, leaving 1 base not matched to a gene. From germline, CDR1 is SGHTA and CDR2 FQGTGA. CDR3 in amino acids: CASSSGGPGELFF. Written as DNA, the CDR3 is TGTGCCAGCAGCTCGGGGGGGCCCGGGGAGCTGTTTTTT.

The chain uses TRBV19 and TRBJ1-5; no clear D. Germline CDR1 and CDR2: LNHDA and SQIVND (reference sequence). Between the trimmed V and J ends, which lost 3 bases and 4 bases, there was a span of 7 bases. The CDR3 has 13 amino acids. The CDR3 nucleotides are TGTGCCAGTAGTATGACCGGGAATCAGCCCCAGCATTTT. This encodes CASSMTGNQPQHF. Variable domain in full (rest from reference TRBV19 and TRBJ1-5): DGGITQSPKYLFRKEGQNVTLSCEQNLNHDAMYWYRQDPGQGLRLIYYSQIVNDFQKGDIAEGYSVSREKKESFPLTVTSAQKNPTAFYLCASSMTGNQPQHFGDGTRLSIL.

This sequence joins TRBV7-2 and TRBJ2-1, with D uncertain. V was trimmed by 1 base and J by 6 bases, leaving 7 bases between them. Germline V lookup: CDR1 SGHTA, CDR2 FQGNSA. This CDR3 contains 13 residues. CDR3 loop: CASSLVPGNEQFF. The CDR3 bases are TGTGCCAGCAGCTTAGTTCCGGGCAATGAGCAGTTCTTC.

The genes are TRBV4-1 and TRBJ1-2; D possibly corresponds to TRBD1 (5 bases). The CDR3 spans 13 residues. V shed 3 bases and J shed 6 bases, with 11 bases lying between them. Per the germline V gene, CDR1 is MGHRA and CDR2 is YSYEKL. The CDR3, as DNA: TGCGCCAGCAGCCAGCAGGGTGTCCATGGCTACACCTTC. Its protein product is CASSQQGVHGYTF.

The gene calls are TRBV19 and TRBJ2-7, with D possibly TRBD2 on 5 matching bases. The CDR3 runs to 13 residues. V lost 5 bases and J 5 bases, leaving 13 bases between the germline ends. Germline V lookup: CDR1 LNHDA, CDR2 SQIVND (reference sequence). Here the CDR3 DNA reads TGTGCCAGTAGTCGAGGGTTACTCCACGAGCAGTACTTC. This gives the protein CASSRGLLHEQYF.

J is TRBJ1-5 and V is TRBV15, with D possibly matching TRBD1 (5 bases). V dropped 2 bases and J dropped 0 bases, with 11 bases sitting between them. Germline V gene data show CDR1 as LNHNV and CDR2 as YYDKDF (reference sequence). This CDR3 is 16 amino acids long. The CDR3 sequence is CATSRKTGSSNQPQHF. In nucleotides, the CDR3 is TGTGCCACCAGCAGAAAAACAGGATCTAGCAATCAGCCCCAGCATTTT.

A single count supports this clone. The chain has TRBV12-5 and TRBJ1-1, with D uncertain. The CDR3 extends over 13 amino acids. V was clipped by 1 base and J by 6 bases, with 9 bases between them. Germline V lookup: CDR1 LGHNT, CDR2 FRNRAP. Written as DNA, the CDR3 is TGTGCTAGTGGTTTGGACCGACATTCTGAAGCTTTCTTT. This codes for CASGLDRHSEAFF.

The CDR3 protein is CASSPRDREVDGYTF. CDR3 DNA: TGCGCCAGCAGCCCCCGGGACAGGGAGGTTGATGGCTACACCTTC. The V and J genes are TRBV5-1 and TRBJ1-2; 9 positions match TRBD1. This CDR3 is built from 15 residues. The germline V gene encodes CDR1 SGHRS and CDR2 YFSETQ. V gave up 4 bases and J gave up 6 bases; unmatched junction bases: 10. Full variable domain (outside the CDR3, taken from reference TRBV5-1 and TRBJ1-2): KAGVTQTPRYLIKTRGQQVTLSCSPISGHRSVSWYQQTPGQGLQFLFEYFSETQRNKGNFPGRFSGRQFSNSRSEMNVSTLELGDSALYLCASSPRDREVDGYTFGSGTRLTVV.

J is TRBJ2-7 and V is TRBV4-1, with 7 positions matching TRBD1. CDR1 and CDR2 from the germline V gene are MGHRA and YSYEKL. This CDR3 has 15 amino acids. J was trimmed by 5 bases and V by 4 bases; bases with no gene match: 11. CDR3 loop: CASSPFDREFDEQYF. CDR3 in DNA: TGCGCCAGCAGCCCCTTCGACAGGGAGTTCGACGAGCAGTACTTC.

V usage is TRBV2 and J usage is TRBJ1-4; perhaps TRBD1 as D (6 bases). The V and J ends lost 7 bases and 1 base respectively, with 10 bases between them. The CDR3 consists of 14 residues. CDR1 SNHLY and CDR2 FYNNEI come from the germline V gene. Here the CDR3 reads CASTGERTNEKLFF. Written as DNA, the CDR3 is TGTGCCAGCACAGGGGAGAGAACTAATGAAAAACTGTTTTTT.

The CDR3 sequence: CASSDQGAIQPQHF. The CDR3 DNA is TGTGCCAGCAGTGACCAGGGGGCTATTCAGCCCCAGCATTTT. The gene calls are TRBV6-1 and TRBJ1-5, with 8 nucleotides matching TRBD1. In germline, CDR1 is MNHNS, CDR2 SASEGT. This CDR3 is built from 14 residues. V shed 3 bases, J shed 6 bases, and the junction held 4 bases outside the gene matches.

The rearrangement uses TRBV9 and TRBJ2-2; 8 nucleotides line up with TRBD2. Trimming at V came to 4 bases and at J to 4 bases, leaving 6 bases not matched to a gene. In germline, CDR1 is SGDLS, CDR2 YYNGEE. The CDR3 is 15 residues long. DNA of the CDR3: TGTGCCAGCAGCCCAGGGACTAGTCGCACCGGGGAGCTGTTTTTT. Protein: CASSPGTSRTGELFF.

The chain has TRBV19 and TRBJ2-7, with 10 bases aligning to TRBD2. The CDR3 is made up of 18 amino acids. Unmatched junction bases numbered 15, after V lost 4 bases and J lost 3 bases. Germline lookup yields CDR1 LNHDA and CDR2 SQIVND (reference sequence). This CDR3 reads CASSNPLSGGGKGYEQYF. The CDR3 DNA is TGTGCCAGTAGTAACCCCCTAAGCGGGGGGGGAAAGGGCTACGAGCAGTACTTC.

This chain uses TRBV5-1 with TRBJ2-3; D gene ambiguous. From germline, CDR1 is SGHRS and CDR2 YFSETQ. This CDR3 contains 12 residues. The V end lost 4 bases, the J end lost 4 bases, and 7 bases lay between the germline ends. CDR3 sequence (DNA): TGCGCCAGCAGCCGGAGCTCAGATACGCAGTATTTT. Encoded protein: CASSRSSDTQYF.